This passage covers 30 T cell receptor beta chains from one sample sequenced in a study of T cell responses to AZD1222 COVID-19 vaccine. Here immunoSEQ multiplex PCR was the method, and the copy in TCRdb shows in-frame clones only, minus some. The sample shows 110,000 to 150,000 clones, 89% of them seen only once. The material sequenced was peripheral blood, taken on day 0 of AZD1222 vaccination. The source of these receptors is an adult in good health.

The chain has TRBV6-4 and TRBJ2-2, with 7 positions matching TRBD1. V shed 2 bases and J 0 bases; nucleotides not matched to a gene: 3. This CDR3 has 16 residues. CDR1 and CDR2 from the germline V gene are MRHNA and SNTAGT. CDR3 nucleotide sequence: TGTGCCAGCAGTGACGGGCAGGGGGCGAACACCGGGGAGCTGTTTTTT. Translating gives CASSDGQGANTGELFF.

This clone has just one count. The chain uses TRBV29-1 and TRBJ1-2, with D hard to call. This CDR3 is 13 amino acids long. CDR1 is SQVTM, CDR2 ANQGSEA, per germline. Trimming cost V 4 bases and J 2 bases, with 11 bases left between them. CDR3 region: CSVGVSLNYGYTF. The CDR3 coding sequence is TGCAGCGTTGGGGTCAGTTTAAACTATGGCTACACCTTC.

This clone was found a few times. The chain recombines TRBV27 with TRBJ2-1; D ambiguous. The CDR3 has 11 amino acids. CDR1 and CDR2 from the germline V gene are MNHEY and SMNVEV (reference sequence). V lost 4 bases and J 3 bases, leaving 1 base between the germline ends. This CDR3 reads CASSYYNEQFF. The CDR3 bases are TGTGCCAGCAGTTACTACAATGAGCAGTTCTTC.

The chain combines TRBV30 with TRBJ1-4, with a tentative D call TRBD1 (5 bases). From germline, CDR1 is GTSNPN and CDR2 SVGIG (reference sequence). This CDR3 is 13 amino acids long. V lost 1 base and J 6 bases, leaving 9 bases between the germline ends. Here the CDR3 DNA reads TGTGCCTGGAGTGGTCAGGGATATGAAAAACTGTTTTTT. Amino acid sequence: CAWSGQGYEKLFF.

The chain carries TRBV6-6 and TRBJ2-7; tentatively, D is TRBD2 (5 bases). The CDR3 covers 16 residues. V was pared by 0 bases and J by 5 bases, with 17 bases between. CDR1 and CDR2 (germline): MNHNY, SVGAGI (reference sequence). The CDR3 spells CASSYSALWTGDEQYF. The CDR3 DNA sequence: TGTGCCAGCAGTTACTCGGCGCTTTGGACCGGGGACGAGCAGTACTTC.

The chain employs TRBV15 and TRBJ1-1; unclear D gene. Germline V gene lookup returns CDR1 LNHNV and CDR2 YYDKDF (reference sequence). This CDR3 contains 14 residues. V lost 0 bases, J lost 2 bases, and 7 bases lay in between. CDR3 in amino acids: CATSRDWVNTEAFF. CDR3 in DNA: TGTGCCACCAGCAGAGATTGGGTTAACACTGAAGCTTTCTTT.

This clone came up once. The CDR3 here is CASRGLAKNIQYF. The CDR3 region has the DNA TGCGCCAGCAGGGGCCTAGCCAAAAACATTCAGTACTTC. The chain combines TRBV5-1 with TRBJ2-4; D remains ambiguous. Trimming cost V 5 bases and J 0 bases, with 6 bases left between them. The CDR3 totals 13 residues. Germline values: CDR1 SGHRS, CDR2 YFSETQ.

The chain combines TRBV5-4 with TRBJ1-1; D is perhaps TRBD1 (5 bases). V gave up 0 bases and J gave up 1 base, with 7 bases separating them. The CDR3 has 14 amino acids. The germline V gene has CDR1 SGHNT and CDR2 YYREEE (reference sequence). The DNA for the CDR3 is TGTGCCAGCAGCTTGGTGGGACCGAACACTGAAGCTTTCTTT. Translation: CASSLVGPNTEAFF. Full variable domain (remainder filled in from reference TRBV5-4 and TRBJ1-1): ETGVTQSPTHLIKTRGQQVTLRCSSQSGHNTVSWYQQALGQGPQFIFQYYREEENGRGNFPPRFSGLQFPNYSSELNVNALELDDSALYLCASSLVGPNTEAFFGQGTRLTVV.

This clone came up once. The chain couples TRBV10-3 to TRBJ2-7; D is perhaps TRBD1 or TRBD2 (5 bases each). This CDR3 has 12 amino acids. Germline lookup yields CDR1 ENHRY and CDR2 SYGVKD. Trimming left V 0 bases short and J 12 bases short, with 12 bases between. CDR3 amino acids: CAISESTGRPYF. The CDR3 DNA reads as TGTGCCATCAGTGAGTCCACGGGACGCCCGTACTTC.

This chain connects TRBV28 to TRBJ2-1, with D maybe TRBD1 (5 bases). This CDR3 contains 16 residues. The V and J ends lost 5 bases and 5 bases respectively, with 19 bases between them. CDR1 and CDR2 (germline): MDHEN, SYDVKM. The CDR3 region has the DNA TGTGCCAGCAGTCCCCAGGGCGGCGGCGCCCACAATGAGCAGTTCTTC. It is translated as CASSPQGGGAHNEQFF.

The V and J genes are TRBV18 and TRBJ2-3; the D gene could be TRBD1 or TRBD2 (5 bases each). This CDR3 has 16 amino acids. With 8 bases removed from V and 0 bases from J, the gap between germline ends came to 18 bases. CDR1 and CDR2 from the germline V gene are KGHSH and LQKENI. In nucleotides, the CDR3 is TGTGCCAGCCGGGACCGGCAAGCAGCTAGCACAGATACGCAGTATTTT. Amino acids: CASRDRQAASTDTQYF.

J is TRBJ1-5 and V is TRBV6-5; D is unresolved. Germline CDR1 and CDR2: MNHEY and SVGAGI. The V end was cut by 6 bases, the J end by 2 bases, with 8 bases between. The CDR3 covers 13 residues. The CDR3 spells CASRPTRNQPQHF. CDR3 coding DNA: TGTGCCAGCAGACCTACACGCAATCAGCCCCAGCATTTT.

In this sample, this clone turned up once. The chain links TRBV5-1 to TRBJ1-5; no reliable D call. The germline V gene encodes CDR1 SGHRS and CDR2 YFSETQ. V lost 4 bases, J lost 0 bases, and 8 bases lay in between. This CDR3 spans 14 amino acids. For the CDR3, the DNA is TGCGCCAGCAGCCTTGGGGTTAGCAATCAGCCCCAGCATTTT. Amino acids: CASSLGVSNQPQHF.

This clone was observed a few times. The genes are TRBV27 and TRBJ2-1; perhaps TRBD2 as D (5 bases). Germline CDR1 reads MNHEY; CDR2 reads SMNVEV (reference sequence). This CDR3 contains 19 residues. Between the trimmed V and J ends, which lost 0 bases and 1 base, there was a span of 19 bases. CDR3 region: CASSLSIAGGVGSYNEQFF. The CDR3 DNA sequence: TGTGCCAGCAGTTTATCGATCGCGGGCGGTGTGGGGTCCTACAATGAGCAGTTCTTC.

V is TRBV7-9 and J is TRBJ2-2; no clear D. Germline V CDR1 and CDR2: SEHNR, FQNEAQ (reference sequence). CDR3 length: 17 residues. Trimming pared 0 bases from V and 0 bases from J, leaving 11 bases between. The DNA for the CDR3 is TGTGCCAGCAGCTTAGCGAGTAAGAACACGAACACCGGGGAGCTGTTTTTT. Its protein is CASSLASKNTNTGELFF.

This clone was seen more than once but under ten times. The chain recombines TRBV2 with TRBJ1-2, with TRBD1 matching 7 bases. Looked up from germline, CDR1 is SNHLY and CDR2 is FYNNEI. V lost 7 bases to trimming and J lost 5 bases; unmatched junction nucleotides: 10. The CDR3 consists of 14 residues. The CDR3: CASKDPTGVYGYTF. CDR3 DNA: TGTGCCAGCAAGGACCCAACAGGGGTTTATGGCTACACCTTC.

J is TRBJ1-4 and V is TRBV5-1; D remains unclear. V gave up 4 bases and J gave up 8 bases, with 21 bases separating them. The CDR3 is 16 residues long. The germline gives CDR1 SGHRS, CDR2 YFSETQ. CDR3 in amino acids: CASSRNAKTLKEKLFF. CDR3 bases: TGCGCCAGCAGCCGGAATGCGAAGACTTTAAAGGAAAAACTGTTTTTT.

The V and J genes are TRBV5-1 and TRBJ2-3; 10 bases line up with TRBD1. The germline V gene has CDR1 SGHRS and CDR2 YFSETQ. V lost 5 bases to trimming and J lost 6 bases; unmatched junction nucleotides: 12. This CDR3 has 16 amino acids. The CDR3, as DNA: TGCGCCAGCAGGGTCGGGAGGGACAGGGGAAGCGATACGCAGTATTTT. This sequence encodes CASRVGRDRGSDTQYF.

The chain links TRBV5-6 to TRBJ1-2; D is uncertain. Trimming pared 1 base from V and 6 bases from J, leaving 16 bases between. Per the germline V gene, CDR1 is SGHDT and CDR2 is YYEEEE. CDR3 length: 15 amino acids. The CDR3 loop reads CASSLLSLTSNGYTF. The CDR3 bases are TGTGCCAGCAGCTTGTTGTCACTAACTTCCAATGGCTACACCTTC.

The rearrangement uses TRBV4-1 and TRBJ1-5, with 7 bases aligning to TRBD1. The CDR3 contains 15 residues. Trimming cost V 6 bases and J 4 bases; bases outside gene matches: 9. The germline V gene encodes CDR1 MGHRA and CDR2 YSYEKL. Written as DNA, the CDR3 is TGCGCCAGCAGTCGGACAGGCGGGTCAAATCAGCCCCAGCATTTT. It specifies CASSRTGGSNQPQHF.

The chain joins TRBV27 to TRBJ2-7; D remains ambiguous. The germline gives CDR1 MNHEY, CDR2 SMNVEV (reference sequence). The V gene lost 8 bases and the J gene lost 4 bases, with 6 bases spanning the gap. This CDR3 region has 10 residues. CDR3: CASFDYEQYF. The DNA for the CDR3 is TGTGCCAGCTTTGATTACGAGCAGTACTTC.

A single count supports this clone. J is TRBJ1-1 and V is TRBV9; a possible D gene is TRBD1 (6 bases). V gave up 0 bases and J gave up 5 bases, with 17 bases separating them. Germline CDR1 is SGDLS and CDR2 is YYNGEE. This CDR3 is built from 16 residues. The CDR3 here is CASSVDLEGVGTEAFF. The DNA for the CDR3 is TGTGCCAGCAGCGTAGACCTGGAGGGGGTGGGGACTGAAGCTTTCTTT. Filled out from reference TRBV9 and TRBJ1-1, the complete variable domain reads DSGVTQTPKHLITATGQRVTLRCSPRSGDLSVYWYQQSLDQGLQFLIQYYNGEERAKGNILERFSAQQFPDLHSELNLSSLELGDSALYFCASSVDLEGVGTEAFFGQGTRLTVV.

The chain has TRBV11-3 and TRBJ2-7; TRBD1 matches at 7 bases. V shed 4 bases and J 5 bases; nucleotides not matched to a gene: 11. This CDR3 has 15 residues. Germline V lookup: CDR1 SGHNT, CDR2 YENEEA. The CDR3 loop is CASSYDRETGDEQYF. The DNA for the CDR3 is TGTGCCAGCAGCTACGACAGGGAAACCGGGGACGAGCAGTACTTC.

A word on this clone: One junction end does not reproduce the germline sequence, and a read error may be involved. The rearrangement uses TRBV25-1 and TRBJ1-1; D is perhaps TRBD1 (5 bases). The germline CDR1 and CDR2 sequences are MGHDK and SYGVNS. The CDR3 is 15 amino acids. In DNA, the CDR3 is TGTGCCAGCAGTGAAGTAGGCAGGGTGAATACTGAAGCTTTCTTT. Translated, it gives CASSEVGRVNTEAFF.

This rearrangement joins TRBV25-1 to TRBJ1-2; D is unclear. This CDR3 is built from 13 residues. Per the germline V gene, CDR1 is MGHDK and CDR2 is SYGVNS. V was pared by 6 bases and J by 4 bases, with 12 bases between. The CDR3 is CASSSPDFYGYTF. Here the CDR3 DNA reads TGTGCCAGCAGCTCACCCGACTTCTATGGCTACACCTTC.

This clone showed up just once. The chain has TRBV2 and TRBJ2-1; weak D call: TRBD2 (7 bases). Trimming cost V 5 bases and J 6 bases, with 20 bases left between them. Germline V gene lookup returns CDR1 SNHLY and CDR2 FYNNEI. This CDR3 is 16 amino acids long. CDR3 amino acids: CASSFSPGGPSNEQFF. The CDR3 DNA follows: TGTGCCAGCAGTTTCTCACCCGGGGGGCCATCCAATGAGCAGTTCTTC.

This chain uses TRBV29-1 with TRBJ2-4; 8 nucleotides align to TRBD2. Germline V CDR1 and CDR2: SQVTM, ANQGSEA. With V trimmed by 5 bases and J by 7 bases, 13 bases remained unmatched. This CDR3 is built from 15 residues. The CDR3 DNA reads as TGCAGCGTTTCTTCCCGGGTCGGGAGGGTTAACATTCAGTACTTC. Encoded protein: CSVSSRVGRVNIQYF.

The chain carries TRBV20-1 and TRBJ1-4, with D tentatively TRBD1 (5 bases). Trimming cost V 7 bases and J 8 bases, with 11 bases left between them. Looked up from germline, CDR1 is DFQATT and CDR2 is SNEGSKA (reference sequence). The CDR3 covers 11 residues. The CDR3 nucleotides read TGCAGTGTGGGACCTCTGGAAAAACTGTTTTTT. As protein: CSVGPLEKLFF.

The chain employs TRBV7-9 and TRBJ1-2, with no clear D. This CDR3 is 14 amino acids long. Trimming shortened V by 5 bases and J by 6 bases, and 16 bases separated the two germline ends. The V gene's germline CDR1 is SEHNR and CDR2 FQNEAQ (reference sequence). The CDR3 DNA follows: TGTGCCAGCAGCCAACCTCCGAACGTCGATGGCTACACCTTC. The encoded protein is CASSQPPNVDGYTF.

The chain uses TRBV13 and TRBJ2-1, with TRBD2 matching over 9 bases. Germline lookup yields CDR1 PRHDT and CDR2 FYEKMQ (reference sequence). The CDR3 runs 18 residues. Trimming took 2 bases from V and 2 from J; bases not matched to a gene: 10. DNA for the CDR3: TGTGCCAGCAGCTTAATGCGGGGGGGCGCTAGGCCCTACAATGAGCAGTTCTTC. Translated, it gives CASSLMRGGARPYNEQFF.